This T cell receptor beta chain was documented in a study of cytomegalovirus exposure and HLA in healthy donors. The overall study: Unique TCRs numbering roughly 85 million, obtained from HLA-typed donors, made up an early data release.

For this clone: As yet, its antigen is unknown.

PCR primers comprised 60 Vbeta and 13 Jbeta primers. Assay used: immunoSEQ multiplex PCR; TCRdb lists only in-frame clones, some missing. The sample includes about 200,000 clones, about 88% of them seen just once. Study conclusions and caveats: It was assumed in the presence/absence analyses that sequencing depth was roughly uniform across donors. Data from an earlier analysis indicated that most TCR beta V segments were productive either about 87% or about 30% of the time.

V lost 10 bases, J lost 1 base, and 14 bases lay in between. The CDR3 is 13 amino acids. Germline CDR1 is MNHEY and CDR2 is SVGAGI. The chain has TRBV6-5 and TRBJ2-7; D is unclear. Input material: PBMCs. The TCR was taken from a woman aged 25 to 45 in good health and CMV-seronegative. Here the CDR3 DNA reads TGTGCCACCGCGGTCCGCACATCCTACGAGCAGTACTTC. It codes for CATAVRTSYEQYF.